A selection of T cell receptor beta chains follows, all from one sample in a study of blood T cell repertoires in COVID-19. The method was immunoSEQ multiplex PCR; TCRdb's version includes in-frame clones alone and lacks a portion of them. The sample consists of hundreds of thousands of clones, roughly nine tenths of them appearing once. The sequenced material came from PBMCs or T cells enriched from blood (not recorded which). The receptor set was obtained from a man aged 18 to 29 who had recovered from COVID-19. Both conserved end residues are part of each CDR3. A D gene is named only where the DNA matches it firmly. Expanded clones are given a class, and other clones once, few, many or no size at all.

18	TRBV30	TRBD2	TRBJ2-7	once	TGTGCCTGGAATTCTTTCGGGACTAGCGGGGGTGGGTCCTACGAGCAGTACTTC	CAWNSFGTSGGGSYEQYF
15	TRBV28	TRBD1	TRBJ1-5	-	TGTGCCAGCAGTCGAGTGGACAGGGAGGGCCAGCCCCAGCATTTT	CASSRVDREGQPQHF
15	TRBV28	-	TRBJ1-2	once	TGTGCCAGCAGTTTACCAAACAGCCTCATCTATGGCTACACCTTC	CASSLPNSLIYGYTF
18	TRBV6-1	TRBD1	TRBJ2-7	-	TGTGCCAGCAGTGCGTTCCGTTTTCCCGGGACAGGGAGAGGCGAGCAGTACTTC	CASSAFRFPGTGRGEQYF
15	TRBV27	TRBD1	TRBJ1-2	once	TGTGCCAGCAGTCCCCTACAGGGGGCGATCAGCGGCTACACCTTC	CASSPLQGAISGYTF
19	TRBV19	-	TRBJ2-4	-	TGTGCCAGTAGTCACTGGTCGGGTCAGGGCACTGTAGCCAAAAACATTCAGTACTTC	CASSHWSGQGTVAKNIQYF
14	TRBV5-5	-	TRBJ1-2	-	TGTGCCAGCAGCTCCCCCACGGGGGTATATGGCTACACCTTC	CASSSPTGVYGYTF
14	TRBV7-9	-	TRBJ1-2	-	TGTGCCAGCAGCCATGCCCCGACAAAAAATGGCTACACCTTC	CASSHAPTKNGYTF
13	TRBV10-3	-	TRBJ1-2	few	TGTGCCATCAGTGAGAGGGAGGACTATGGCTACACCTTC	CAISEREDYGYTF
13	TRBV27	-	TRBJ1-5	-	TGTGCCAGCAGCCCTGGGGGACTAGGGCCCCAGCATTTT	CASSPGGLGPQHF
14	TRBV2	TRBD2	TRBJ2-5	-	TGTGCCACCCGACTAGCGGGGGTTGTTGAGACCCAGTACTTC	CATRLAGVVETQYF
24	TRBV5-2	-	TRBJ1-3	once	TGTGCCAGCAACGTCATCGCTCTCCCATCTCTCCGAGGCCAGGACAGGGGTAGGAGAAACACCATATATTTT	CASNVIALPSLRGQDRGRRNTIYF